The 12 T cell receptor beta chains below all came from one sample that was sequenced in a study of cytotoxic CD8 clonotypes in ibrutinib-treated CLL. Data came from immunoSEQ multiplex PCR; TCRdb stores just in-frame clones and leaves some out. The data hold fewer than 400,000 clones, with about 61% observed a single time. The sequenced sample was PBMCs, obtained after 36 months of ibrutinib treatment. The source of these receptors is a human donor with chronic lymphocytic leukemia.

This clone appeared a few times. Mismatch with germline at one junction end may stem from a read error. J is TRBJ1-5 and V is TRBV19, with D hard to call. CDR3 length: 14 residues. Germline V gene data show CDR1 as LNHDA and CDR2 as SQIVND (reference sequence). The CDR3: CVSSIGQFNQPQHF. DNA of the CDR3: TGTGTCAGTAGTATAGGTCAGTTCAATCAGCCCCAGCATTTT.

This clone is a singleton in its sample. The V call is TRBV18, the J call TRBJ2-1; 7 bases map to TRBD2. The germline V gene has CDR1 KGHSH and CDR2 LQKENI. Trimming cost V 1 base and J 8 bases; bases outside gene matches: 17. CDR3 length: 18 amino acids. The CDR3 loop reads CASSPLGASGTWDDEQFF. The CDR3 DNA reads TGTGCCAGCTCACCACTTGGGGCTAGCGGTACGTGGGATGATGAGCAGTTCTTC.

The rearrangement links TRBV9 to TRBJ1-2; D might be TRBD1 (6 bases). This CDR3 has 14 amino acids. Trimming removed 1 base from V and 4 bases from J, with 11 bases in between. Germline loops: CDR1 SGDLS, CDR2 YYNGEE. The CDR3 coding sequence is TGTGCCAGCAGCGTACAAGGGGGGCCCTATGGCTACACCTTC. Translated, it gives CASSVQGGPYGYTF.

This clone came up a few times. The CDR3 loop reads CASSSKVSGQSGNTIYF. The CDR3 DNA sequence: TGTGCCAGCAGCTCAAAAGTATCGGGACAGTCTGGAAACACCATATATTTT. V is TRBV7-9 and J is TRBJ1-3; 7 positions agree with TRBD1. The CDR3 runs 17 residues. Germline V gives CDR1 SEHNR, CDR2 FQNEAQ (reference sequence). Trimming cost V 4 bases and J 1 base; bases outside gene matches: 10.

This CDR3 reads CASGRRNNEKLFF. CDR3 in DNA: TGTGCCAGTGGGAGACGAAATAATGAAAAACTGTTTTTT. The chain uses TRBV19 and TRBJ1-4; D gene unclear. Trimming took off 8 bases at V and 4 bases at J, with 11 bases between the two ends. Germline V CDR1 and CDR2: LNHDA, SQIVND (reference sequence). The CDR3 is made up of 13 amino acids.

The chain carries TRBV7-9 and TRBJ1-2; 8 positions agree with TRBD1. CDR3 size: 13 residues. Looked up from germline, CDR1 is SEHNR and CDR2 is FQNEAQ (reference sequence). V lost 7 bases to trimming and J lost 4 bases; unmatched junction nucleotides: 5. Here the CDR3 DNA reads TGTGCCAGCACCCAAACAGGGGGCTATGGCTACACCTTC. Translated: CASTQTGGYGYTF. Full variable domain (rest looked up from reference TRBV7-9 and TRBJ1-2): DTGVSQNPRHKITKRGQNVTFRCDPISEHNRLYWYRQTLGQGPEFLTYFQNEAQLEKSRLLSDRFSAERPKGSFSTLEIQRTEQGDSAMYLCASTQTGGYGYTFGSGTRLTVV.

V usage is TRBV9 and J usage is TRBJ1-5; no definite D call. V was cut by 6 bases and J by 0 bases, with 13 bases left in between. CDR3 length: 15 residues. Per the germline V gene, CDR1 is SGDLS and CDR2 is YYNGEE. CDR3 DNA: TGTGCCAGCAATTTAGGGCCAAATAGCAATCAGCCCCAGCATTTT. Protein: CASNLGPNSNQPQHF.

This clone was observed once. The CDR3 DNA reads TGTGCCAGCAGCACTCGGGACAGCGCCACTGAAGCTTTCTTT. Amino acid sequence: CASSTRDSATEAFF. The chain joins TRBV7-9 to TRBJ1-1; 7 bases map to TRBD1. This CDR3 is built from 14 residues. The germline V gene has CDR1 SEHNR and CDR2 FQNEAQ (reference sequence). Trimming at V came to 5 bases and at J to 4 bases, leaving 7 bases not matched to a gene.

This clone is a singleton in its sample. This chain uses TRBV29-1 with TRBJ2-3; D is perhaps TRBD2 (5 bases). Trimming removed 7 bases from V and 4 bases from J, with 12 bases in between. The CDR3 is 12 residues long. Germline CDR1 and CDR2: SQVTM and ANQGSEA. CDR3 amino acids: CSGEGSPDTQYF. CDR3 bases: TGCAGCGGGGAAGGGAGCCCAGATACGCAGTATTTT.

V is TRBV5-1 and J is TRBJ2-7; 13 bases are shared with TRBD2. The CDR3 runs 15 residues. J was trimmed by 5 bases and V by 4 bases; bases with no gene match: 6. The germline gives CDR1 SGHRS, CDR2 YFSETQ. The CDR3 DNA reads TGCGCCAGCAGCCTGGGACTAGCGGGAATTGACGAGCAGTACTTC. As protein: CASSLGLAGIDEQYF. Looking up the rest from reference TRBV5-1 and TRBJ2-7 gives the full variable domain: KAGVTQTPRYLIKTRGQQVTLSCSPISGHRSVSWYQQTPGQGLQFLFEYFSETQRNKGNFPGRFSGRQFSNSRSEMNVSTLELGDSALYLCASSLGLAGIDEQYFGPGTRLTVT.

There are a few counts of this clone. The rearrangement links TRBV7-9 to TRBJ1-2, with TRBD1 identical over 10 bases. Trimming at V came to 4 bases and at J to 8 bases, leaving 7 bases not matched to a gene. The germline V gene encodes CDR1 SEHNR and CDR2 FQNEAQ (reference sequence). This CDR3 comprises 14 residues. DNA for the CDR3: TGTGCCAGCAGCTCCACCGGGACAGGGGTAGGCTACACCTTC. Translation: CASSSTGTGVGYTF.

The chain combines TRBV27 with TRBJ1-2; D is unresolved. Trimming left V 2 bases short and J 4 bases short, with 8 bases between. Germline assignment: CDR1 MNHEY and CDR2 SMNVEV (reference sequence). The length of the CDR3 is 13 residues. CDR3 amino acids: CASSLSPIYGYTF. CDR3 in DNA: TGTGCCAGCAGTTTAAGTCCGATCTATGGCTACACCTTC.